Following are 3 T cell receptor beta chains from one sample sequenced in a study of blood T cell repertoires in COVID-19. TCRdb's table, derived via immunoSEQ multiplex PCR, lists solely in-frame clones and lacks some. Of fewer than 200,000 clones in the sample, around 87% were seen once. Sequenced: peripheral blood. Source of these receptors: a man aged 35 to 55 with active or convalescent COVID-19.

This chain links TRBV30 with TRBJ2-3; 7 nucleotides match TRBD1. The germline gives CDR1 GTSNPN, CDR2 SVGIG (reference sequence). The CDR3 runs 14 residues. Germline trimming cut 1 base from V and 2 bases from J; bases unmatched to any gene: 3. The CDR3 DNA reads as TGTGCCTGGAGTGGGGGACAGTCCACAGATACGCAGTATTTT. Amino acid sequence: CAWSGGQSTDTQYF.

The chain links TRBV21-1 to TRBJ2-3; TRBD2 reflects the table's D call only, with no check against the DNA. TRBV21-1 is a known pseudogene. The CDR3 has 17 amino acids. The CDR3 DNA reads as TGTGCCAGCAGCTCTAGCGGGGGGCCCCAAAACACAGATACGCAGTATTTT. It encodes CASSSSGGPQNTDTQYF.

In this sample, this clone turned up once. The chain has TRBV6-1 and TRBJ1-5; tentative D call: TRBD1 (6 bases). The germline gives CDR1 MNHNS, CDR2 SASEGT. The CDR3 has 16 residues. Trimming cost V 4 bases and J 1 base, with 14 bases left between them. The CDR3 protein is CASSGASGQSNQPQHF. The CDR3 region has the DNA TGTGCCAGCAGTGGGGCCTCGGGACAAAGCAATCAGCCCCAGCATTTT.